This T cell receptor beta chain comes out of a study of response to subunit inactivated influenza vaccine. General study results and limits: The authors offered the suggestion that each seasonal influenza vaccination recruits few new T cells.

This CDR3 has 16 residues. Unmatched junction bases numbered 5, after V lost 3 bases and J lost 4 bases. Germline lookup yields CDR1 SGHTA and CDR2 FQGTGA. In regard to this clonotype: Its antigen is still unknown.

TCRdb fed the RT-PCR reads into MiXCR, producing one record per CDR3 protein. The data contain about 650,000 distinct CDR3 sequences, around 16% of them singletons. This clonotype originated in a man aged 45-65 years who received an inactivated influenza vaccine. The specimen comprised PBMCs from blood, sampled 11 to 12 days after vaccination. The chain couples TRBV7-3 to TRBJ2-3; 12 bases are a match to TRBD2. CDR3 protein: CASSLTSGRRADTQYF. Written as DNA, the CDR3 is TGTGCCAGCAGCTTGACTAGCGGGAGAAGGGCAGATACGCAGTATTTT.